This note documents a single TCR beta chain sequence. Its target is unknown. Germline CDR1 reads MNHNS; CDR2 reads SASEGT. The CDR3 is 14 residues long. V was shortened by 1 base and J by 5 bases, with 12 bases between the two germline ends. This specimen belongs to a study of T cells in localized non-small cell lung cancer. Study-wide points: For the top 100 tumor clones, a median about 50 also appeared in adjacent lung. Since sequencing was restricted to only one region of the tumor, intratumor heterogeneity remains a possibility.

Sequencing used immunoSEQ multiplex PCR; TCRdb keeps in-frame clones, though not all of them. Among more than 3,000 clones, about a fifth were seen once, and the ten largest hold 8.5% to 9.5%. The TCR was taken from a woman aged 40-70 years with stage III squamous cell lung carcinoma. The J gene is TRBJ2-7, the V gene TRBV6-1; D perhaps matches TRBD2 (5 bases). Sample: lung tumor tissue, taken before any cancer treatment. The CDR3 DNA reads as TGTGCCAGCAGTGAAGTTCGGGGTGGCGACGAGCAGTACTTC. This encodes CASSEVRGGDEQYF.